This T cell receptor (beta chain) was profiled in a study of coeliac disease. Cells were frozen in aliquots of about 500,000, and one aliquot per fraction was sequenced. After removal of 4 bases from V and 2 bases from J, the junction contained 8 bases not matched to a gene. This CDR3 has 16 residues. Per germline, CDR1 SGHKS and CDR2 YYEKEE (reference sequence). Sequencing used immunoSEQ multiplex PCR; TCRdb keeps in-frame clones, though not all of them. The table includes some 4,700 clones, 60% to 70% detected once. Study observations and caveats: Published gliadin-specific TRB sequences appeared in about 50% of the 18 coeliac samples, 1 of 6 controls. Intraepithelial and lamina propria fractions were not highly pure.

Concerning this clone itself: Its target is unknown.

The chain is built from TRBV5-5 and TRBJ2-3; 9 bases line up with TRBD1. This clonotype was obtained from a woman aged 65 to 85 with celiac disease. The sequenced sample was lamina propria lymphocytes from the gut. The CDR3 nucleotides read TGTGCCAGCAGCAAAACCGGGACAGGGATCACAGATACGCAGTATTTT. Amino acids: CASSKTGTGITDTQYF.